A selection of T cell receptor beta chains follows, all from one sample in a study of cytomegalovirus exposure and HLA in healthy donors. Some clones are missing from TCRdb's copy, which holds only in-frame ones; the method was immunoSEQ multiplex PCR. There are 29,000 or so clones in the sample; less than 70% occur only once, and approximately 43% lies in the top ten. Specimen: PBMCs. The receptors stem from a male donor in good health and CMV-seropositive. The conserved cysteine and the conserved F or W are not part of the CDR3 here. A row's size may be missing; if present it is once, few, many or a size class.

>NA|TRBV7-6
ASHPGGEGNTIY
>NA|TRBV30
AWSVGASGSYEQY
>NA|TRBV6-5
ASSYTRTGRAGEQY
>NA|TRBV19
ASSPDRGGTGELF
>few|TRBV2
ASSEDQTGGQPQH
>NA|TRBV7-3
ASSPTGGMVTEAF
>NA|TRBV6-5
ASRPDSNQPQH
>NA|TRBV11-3
ASSTSDLNGYT
>NA|TRBV27
ASRNTGAHEQF
>few|TRBV7-9
ASSLAAGSGNTIY
>NA|TRBV6-5
ASTPDRSSEAF
>few|TRBV9
ASSVGLAGGGETQY
>NA|TRBV5-4
ASSGGNIYGYT
>NA|TRBV7-8
ASSLASLGSSGNTIY
>NA|TRBV5-1
ASSRDSLETQY
>NA|TRBV5-1
ASSLNRVNTGELF
>NA|TRBV28
ASKTGNTGELF
>NA|TRBV11-3
ASSLDRGGTEAF
>NA|TRBV18
ASSPNLQGAGTEAF
>NA|TRBV5-6
ASSPVPGTGAYNTEAF
>NA|TRBV7-2
ASSQRVQETQY
>NA|TRBV14
ASSQARNYGYT
>medium-sized|TRBV6-5
ASSYTSGSSYEQY
>NA|TRBV6-1
ASSTMTGNTEAF
>NA|TRBV2
ATGTSNTGELF
>NA|TRBV6-6
ASSRNRDRNYGYT
>NA|TRBV6-5
ASSYQAANYGYT
>NA|TRBV28
ASSLVAGGPSTQY
>few|TRBV28
ASSPPGGLYEQY
>NA|TRBV7-2
ASSPYGTDTQY
>few|TRBV19
ASRSPLTDTQY
>few|TRBV6-5
ASSKVEGRLGEQF
>NA|TRBV6-5
ASSYTGVHGYT
>NA|TRBV9
ASSVGGQGYTGELF
>few|TRBV6-4
ASSDRGEGQPQH
>NA|TRBV27
ASSLWGLNQPQH
>few|TRBV6-5
ASSSGLAGEV
>NA|TRBV25-1
ASSPRRDDTGELF